Shown below are 22 T cell receptor beta chains from a single sample sequenced in a study of T cell responses to AZD1222 COVID-19 vaccine. Sequenced by immunoSEQ multiplex PCR; TCRdb stores in-frame clones only, minus some. The table records 150,000 to 200,000 clones, 94% of them present only once. Sequencing was performed on peripheral blood, taken 28 days after the second AZD1222 dose. These receptors came from an adult who received the AZD1222 COVID-19 vaccine.

This clone was seen a single time. This chain connects TRBV25-1 to TRBJ2-3; D may be TRBD1 or TRBD2 (5 bases each). Germline CDR1 MGHDK, CDR2 SYGVNS. V was pared by 6 bases and J by 2 bases, with 15 bases between. CDR3 size: 15 residues. The CDR3 nucleotides are TGTGCCAGCAGGGGGACGGGAAAAAACACAGATACGCAGTATTTT. Its protein is CASRGTGKNTDTQYF.

This chain uses TRBV7-2 with TRBJ1-1, with 8 bases lining up with TRBD1. V dropped 4 bases and J dropped 0; count of bases not matched to a gene: 4. CDR1 is SGHTA, CDR2 FQGNSA, per germline. This CDR3 is 15 amino acids long. The CDR3 region is CASSSRTGLNTEAFF. Here the CDR3 DNA reads TGTGCCAGCAGCTCCCGGACAGGGTTGAACACTGAAGCTTTCTTT. Full variable domain (outside the CDR3, taken from reference TRBV7-2 and TRBJ1-1): GAGVSQSPSNKVTEKGKDVELRCDPISGHTALYWYRQSLGQGLEFLIYFQGNSAPDKSGLPSDRFSAERTGGSVSTLTIQRTQQEDSAVYLCASSSRTGLNTEAFFGQGTRLTVV.

Remarks on this clone: In the same sample, other DNA sequences code for this CDR3. The genes are TRBV4-1 and TRBJ1-5; D gene uncertain. The germline V gene encodes CDR1 MGHRA and CDR2 YSYEKL. Trimming shortened V by 3 bases and J by 4 bases, and 4 bases separated the two germline ends. There are 12 residues in the CDR3. CDR3 sequence reads: CASSQPNQPQHF. Written as DNA, the CDR3 is TGCGCCAGCAGCCAGCCGAATCAGCCCCAGCATTTT.

V and J are TRBV7-8 and TRBJ2-2; D is unclear. The V and J ends lost 1 base and 3 bases respectively, with 3 bases between them. This CDR3 is built from 13 residues. CDR1 SGHVS and CDR2 FQNEAQ come from the germline V gene. CDR3 in DNA: TGTGCCAGCAGCTTAGGGTACACCGGGGAGCTGTTTTTT. Translation gives CASSLGYTGELFF.

The V gene is TRBV28, the J gene TRBJ2-3; no clear D. CDR1 and CDR2 (germline): MDHEN, SYDVKM. Trimming removed 6 bases from V and 0 bases from J, with 16 bases in between. The CDR3 spans 16 residues. In DNA, the CDR3 is TGTGCCAGCAGCCGCCTTGGGCAGCTGAGCACAGATACGCAGTATTTT. Protein: CASSRLGQLSTDTQYF.

V gene TRBV4-3 combines with J gene TRBJ2-1; TRBD2 matches at 8 bases. V gave up 0 bases and J gave up 0 bases; unmatched junction bases: 10. Germline-derived CDR1 and CDR2 are LGHNA and YSLEER. The CDR3 consists of 19 residues. CDR3 coding DNA: TGCGCCAGCAGCCAAGACTGGCGGGGGGCCTTCAGCTCCTACAATGAGCAGTTCTTC. This translates into CASSQDWRGAFSSYNEQFF.

The V gene is TRBV6-5, the J gene TRBJ2-1, with 7 nucleotides matching TRBD1. The CDR3 has 14 residues. V was pared by 5 bases and J by 12 bases, with 13 bases of the junction left unmatched. Per germline, CDR1 MNHEY and CDR2 SVGAGI. CDR3 sequence reads: CASSPGQNFVGQFF. In DNA, the CDR3 is TGTGCCAGCAGTCCGGGACAGAATTTTGTAGGGCAGTTCTTC.

The V call is TRBV27, the J call TRBJ2-1; 9 bases line up with TRBD1. V was pared by 3 bases and J by 8 bases, with 8 bases of the junction left unmatched. The CDR3 has 15 amino acids. CDR1 and CDR2 (germline): MNHEY, SMNVEV (reference sequence). The CDR3 sequence: CASSFPGTGIYEQFF. For the CDR3, the DNA is TGTGCCAGCAGTTTCCCCGGGACAGGGATCTATGAGCAGTTCTTC.

The gene calls are TRBV6-6 and TRBJ1-1; D not certain. This CDR3 is 13 amino acids long. CDR1 MNHNY and CDR2 SVGAGI come from the germline V gene (reference sequence). Trimming took off 2 bases at V and 6 bases at J, with 10 bases between the two ends. DNA for the CDR3: TGTGCCAGCAGTTACGGTCCGGCGGCTGAAGCTTTCTTT. Its translation is CASSYGPAAEAFF.

The V gene is TRBV11-3, the J gene TRBJ2-1; TRBD2 matches 10 bases. The germline V gene encodes CDR1 SGHNT and CDR2 YENEEA. The CDR3 is 17 residues long. J lost 2 bases, V lost 0 bases, and 4 bases had no gene match. CDR3 sequence: CASSLDVAGGTYNEQFF. The CDR3 DNA follows: TGTGCCAGCAGCTTAGATGTAGCGGGGGGCACCTACAATGAGCAGTTCTTC.

The chain joins TRBV18 to TRBJ1-1; D is unresolved. V lost 4 bases and J lost 5, with 20 bases in between. Per the germline V gene, CDR1 is KGHSH and CDR2 is LQKENI. The CDR3 sequence is 16 residues long. The CDR3 sequence: CASSLLPEGTPTEAFF. The CDR3 bases are TGTGCCAGCTCACTACTGCCGGAGGGTACGCCGACTGAAGCTTTCTTT.

V gene TRBV20-1 combines with J gene TRBJ1-1, with 9 bases aligning to TRBD1. Germline V gives CDR1 DFQATT, CDR2 SNEGSKA (reference sequence). This CDR3 region has 11 residues. Trimming removed 3 bases from V and 12 bases from J; junction bases left unmatched: 5. For the CDR3, the DNA is TGCAGTGCTAGGTTGGGACAGGGTACTTTCTTT. Translation: CSARLGQGTFF.

The J gene is TRBJ2-1, the V gene TRBV29-1; a possible D gene is TRBD2 (5 bases). Germline V gives CDR1 SQVTM, CDR2 ANQGSEA. The CDR3 sequence is 12 residues long. V dropped 3 bases and J dropped 6 bases, with 9 bases sitting between them. The CDR3 loop reads CSVEASFNEQFF. The CDR3 region has the DNA TGCAGCGTTGAGGCTAGCTTCAATGAGCAGTTCTTC.

V is TRBV28 and J is TRBJ2-6, with 7 bases that match TRBD1. The J segment lost 1 base and the V segment lost 5 bases, leaving 2 bases of the junction unmatched. CDR3 length: 15 amino acids. Germline V gene sequence: CDR1 MDHEN, CDR2 SYDVKM. CDR3 loop: CASSRQGSGANVLTF. In nucleotides, the CDR3 is TGTGCCAGCAGTCGACAGGGATCTGGGGCCAACGTCCTGACTTTC.

The chain employs TRBV19 and TRBJ1-5; unclear D gene. Trimming took off 5 bases at V and 4 bases at J, with 3 bases between the two ends. Germline CDR1 is LNHDA and CDR2 is SQIVND (reference sequence). The CDR3 spans 11 residues. The CDR3 loop reads CASSPNQPQHF. In DNA, the CDR3 is TGTGCCAGTAGTCCAAATCAGCCCCAGCATTTT.

The rearrangement joins TRBV27 to TRBJ1-1; no reliable D call. This CDR3 spans 17 amino acids. Germline values: CDR1 MNHEY, CDR2 SMNVEV (reference sequence). V shed 5 bases and J shed 11 bases, with 30 bases lying between them. The CDR3 is CASSPSRTQANFVVAFF. CDR3 sequence (DNA): TGTGCCAGCAGTCCTTCCCGGACGCAGGCAAATTTCGTTGTGGCTTTCTTT.

This clone came up once. This rearrangement joins TRBV5-5 to TRBJ2-7, with TRBD1 identical over 7 bases. V gave up 0 bases and J gave up 3 bases; unmatched junction bases: 9. The germline V gene has CDR1 SGHKS and CDR2 YYEKEE (reference sequence). This CDR3 region has 16 residues. CDR3 sequence reads: CASSLGQGVGIYEQYF. Written as DNA, the CDR3 is TGTGCCAGCAGCTTGGGGCAGGGGGTGGGGATCTACGAGCAGTACTTC.

This rearrangement joins TRBV24-1 to TRBJ1-1; a weak D match, TRBD1 (6 bases). The CDR3 has 20 residues. The germline V gene encodes CDR1 KGHDR and CDR2 SFDVKD. V was cut by 0 bases and J by 1 base, with 23 bases left in between. The CDR3 loop reads CATSDLTGPCLAWENTEAFF. DNA for the CDR3: TGTGCCACCAGTGATTTGACAGGGCCGTGCCTCGCGTGGGAGAACACTGAAGCTTTCTTT.

The V call is TRBV4-1, the J call TRBJ2-5; the D gene is possibly TRBD2 (6 bases). In germline, CDR1 is MGHRA, CDR2 YSYEKL. Trimming left V 3 bases short and J 2 bases short, with 7 bases between. The CDR3 is 13 residues long. CDR3 in amino acids: CASSQREQETQYF. CDR3 bases: TGCGCCAGCAGCCAGCGGGAACAAGAGACCCAGTACTTC.

The V gene is TRBV20-1, the J gene TRBJ2-1; no clear D. The CDR3 runs 12 residues. The germline V gene encodes CDR1 DFQATT and CDR2 SNEGSKA (reference sequence). V dropped 3 bases and J dropped 5 bases, with 8 bases sitting between them. The CDR3 protein is CSASSQNNEQFF. CDR3 DNA: TGCAGTGCTAGTTCGCAGAACAATGAGCAGTTCTTC.

This clone was recorded once. The V call is TRBV4-2, the J call TRBJ2-2, with 11 bases matching TRBD2. J gave up 6 bases and V 0 bases, and 9 bases lay outside the gene matches. This CDR3 has 18 residues. Germline-derived CDR1 and CDR2 are LGHNA and YNFKEQ. Written as DNA, the CDR3 is TGTGCCAGCAGCCAAGACCAGATAGCGGGAGGGTCAGCCGGGGAGCTGTTTTTT. As protein: CASSQDQIAGGSAGELFF.

Written as DNA, the CDR3 is TGTGCTAGTGGTTTTTGGACAGGGAACACCGGGGAGCTGTTTTTT. Its protein product is CASGFWTGNTGELFF. The V and J genes are TRBV12-5 and TRBJ2-2; 7 nucleotides match TRBD1. The CDR3 runs to 15 residues. The V and J ends lost 3 bases and 1 base, in that order; junction bases with no gene match: 2. Germline V gene data show CDR1 as LGHNT and CDR2 as FRNRAP.